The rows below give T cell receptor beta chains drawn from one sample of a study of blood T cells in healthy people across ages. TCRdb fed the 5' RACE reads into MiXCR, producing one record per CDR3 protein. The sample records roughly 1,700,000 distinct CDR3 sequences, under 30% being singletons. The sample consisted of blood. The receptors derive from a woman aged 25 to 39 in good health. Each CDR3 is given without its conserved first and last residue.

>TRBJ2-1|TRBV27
ASSLGSPGQPLYNEQF
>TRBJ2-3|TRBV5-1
ASSPTPAGVADTQY
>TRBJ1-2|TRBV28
ASSLARAGYT
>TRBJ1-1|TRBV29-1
SVRGILRDTEAF
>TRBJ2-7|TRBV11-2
ASSAERDRFYEQY
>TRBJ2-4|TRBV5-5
ASIGTSDHNEQY
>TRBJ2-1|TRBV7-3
ASSLLPSSYNEQF
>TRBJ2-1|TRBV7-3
ASSVLAVYNEQF
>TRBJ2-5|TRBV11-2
ASSFLRGHGETQY
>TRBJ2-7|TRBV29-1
SVQDRSYEQY
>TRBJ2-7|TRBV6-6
ASSYWQLSGRALEQY
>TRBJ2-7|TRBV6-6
ASSIAGTGTNEQY
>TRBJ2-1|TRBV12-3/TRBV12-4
ASSRSGLARSEQF
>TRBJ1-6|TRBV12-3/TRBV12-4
ASRIDRDSPLH
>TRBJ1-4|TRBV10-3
AISDGTAEEKLF
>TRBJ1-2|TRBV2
ASSEREYYGYT
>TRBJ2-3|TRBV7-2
ASSPQSGTYTDTQY
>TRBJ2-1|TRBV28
ASSLMGLRLDEQF
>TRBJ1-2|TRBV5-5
ASSLNPAWGQTYGYT
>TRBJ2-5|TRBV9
ASSADPRLETQY
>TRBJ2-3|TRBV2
ASDRDSGTDTQY
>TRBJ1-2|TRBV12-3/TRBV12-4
ASSFGTFTNYGYT
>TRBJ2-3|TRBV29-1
SVEDLVGDTQY
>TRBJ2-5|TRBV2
AGSPNRGRETQY
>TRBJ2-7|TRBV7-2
ASSQRDTGEQY
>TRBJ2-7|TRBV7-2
ASSRNTNSYEQY
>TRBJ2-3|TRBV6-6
ASKPRDRDRTDTQY
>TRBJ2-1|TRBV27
ASSSVGPILWQF
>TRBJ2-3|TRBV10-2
ASTSTGKGLAGGPHGTQY
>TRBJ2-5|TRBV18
ASSPGQGKVETQY
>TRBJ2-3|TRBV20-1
SARDLTSGDTDTQY
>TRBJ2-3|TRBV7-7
ASSLRDTDTQY
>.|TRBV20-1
SARDWRATQGTQY
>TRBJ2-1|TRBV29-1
SVKSGRTRYNEQF
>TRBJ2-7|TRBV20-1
SAIPGTGSYEQY
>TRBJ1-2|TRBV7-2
ASSLGIGRGSRGYT
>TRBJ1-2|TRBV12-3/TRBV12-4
ASSLWGDYGYT
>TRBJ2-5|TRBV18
ASSATRGETQY
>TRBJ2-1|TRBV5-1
ASSFGGTSGNEQF
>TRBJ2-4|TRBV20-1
SARRGNIQY
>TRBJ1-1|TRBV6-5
SSSSRTDMNTEAF
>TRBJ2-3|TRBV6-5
ASSYSGQGNTDTQY
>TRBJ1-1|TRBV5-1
ASSFEGENTEAF
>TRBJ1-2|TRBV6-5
ASSYGEAPLGYT
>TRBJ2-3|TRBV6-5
ATRSGAAGSDTQY
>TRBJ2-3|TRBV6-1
ASSELGSDTQY
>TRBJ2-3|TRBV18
ASSEGSGSDTQY
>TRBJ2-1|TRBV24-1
ATSDRTSGRGNYNEQF